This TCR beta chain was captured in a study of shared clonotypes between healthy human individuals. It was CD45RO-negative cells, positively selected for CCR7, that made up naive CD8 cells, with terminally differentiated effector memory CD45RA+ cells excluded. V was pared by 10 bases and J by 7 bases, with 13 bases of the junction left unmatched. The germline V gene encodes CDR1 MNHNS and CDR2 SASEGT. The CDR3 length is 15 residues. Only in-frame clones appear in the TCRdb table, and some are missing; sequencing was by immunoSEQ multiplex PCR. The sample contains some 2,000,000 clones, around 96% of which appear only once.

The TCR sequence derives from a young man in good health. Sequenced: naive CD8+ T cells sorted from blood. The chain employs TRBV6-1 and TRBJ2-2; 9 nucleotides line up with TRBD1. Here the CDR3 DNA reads TGTGCCACACACGGGGACAGGGTACTCTACGGGGAGCTGTTTTTT. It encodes CATHGDRVLYGELFF.